This is a list of T cell receptor beta chains from one sample in a study of cytomegalovirus exposure and HLA in healthy donors. The data were produced by immunoSEQ multiplex PCR, yet TCRdb's version contains in-frame clones alone and is incomplete. The sample carries 100,000 to 150,000 clones, roughly 80% recorded once. Sequenced material: PBMCs. The receptors come from a man aged 55-75 years in good health and CMV-seropositive. Each CDR3 is given with its conserved first and last residue. The D gene is left open where the match is weak. The size entry is marked missing in some rows and otherwise reads once, few, many or a size class.

clone size: NA
J gene: TRBJ1-2
D gene: NA
V gene: TRBV7-9
CDR3 DNA: TGTTCCAGCACCGGGACAACCCCCAGATCAGGCTATGGCTACACCTTC
CDR3 protein: CSSTGTTPRSGYGYTF

clone size: NA
J gene: TRBJ1-4
D gene: NA
V gene: TRBV6-5
CDR3 DNA: TGTGCCAGCAGTTATTCAGGGCTCTCTAATGAAAAACTGTTTTTT
CDR3 protein: CASSYSGLSNEKLFF

clone size: NA
J gene: TRBJ2-2
D gene: TRBD1
V gene: TRBV18
CDR3 DNA: TGTGCCAGCTCACCGCCGACAGGGGGTAAAAACACCGGGGAGCTGTTTTTT
CDR3 protein: CASSPPTGGKNTGELFF

clone size: NA
J gene: TRBJ1-6
D gene: TRBD1
V gene: TRBV7-2
CDR3 DNA: TGTGCCAGCAGGACAGGGATTGGGACCTATAATTCACCCCTCCACTTT
CDR3 protein: CASRTGIGTYNSPLHF

clone size: once
J gene: TRBJ2-2
D gene: TRBD1
V gene: TRBV11-2
CDR3 DNA: TGTGCCAGCAGCTTAAGGCGTCCAGGGGGAACCGGGGAGCTGTTTTTT
CDR3 protein: CASSLRRPGGTGELFF

clone size: NA
J gene: TRBJ1-2
D gene: NA
V gene: TRBV4-2
CDR3 DNA: TGTGCCAGCAGCCAAGACGAGGGAAGCCTCTATGGCTACACCTTC
CDR3 protein: CASSQDEGSLYGYTF

clone size: NA
J gene: TRBJ1-3
D gene: NA
V gene: TRBV6-1
CDR3 DNA: TGTGCCAGCAGTGAAGCGGACACAGGGCCCACCGGAAACACCATATATTTT
CDR3 protein: CASSEADTGPTGNTIYF

clone size: few
J gene: TRBJ2-1
D gene: TRBD2
V gene: TRBV19
CDR3 DNA: TGTGCCAGTACCACCACTTGGGCTAGCGGTCGCTCCTACAATGAGCAGTTCTTC
CDR3 protein: CASTTTWASGRSYNEQFF

clone size: NA
J gene: TRBJ1-6
D gene: TRBD1
V gene: TRBV2
CDR3 DNA: TGTGCCAGCAACTATAGGATGGGACAGACTAATTCACCCCTCCACTTT
CDR3 protein: CASNYRMGQTNSPLHF

clone size: few
J gene: TRBJ1-2
D gene: NA
V gene: TRBV19
CDR3 DNA: TGTGCCAGTACCATTACCCGGGGGTACTATGGCTACACCTTC
CDR3 protein: CASTITRGYYGYTF

clone size: NA
J gene: TRBJ2-3
D gene: NA
V gene: TRBV21-1
CDR3 DNA: TGTGCCAGCAGCAAAGCGCTAGGGCGGGGGGCCCTCCGACGACAAGATACGCAGTATTTT
CDR3 protein: CASSKALGRGALRRQDTQYF

clone size: NA
J gene: TRBJ1-5
D gene: NA
V gene: TRBV7-2
CDR3 DNA: TGTGCCAGCAGCTTACCGCGCACCACGGGTCAGCCCCAGCATTTT
CDR3 protein: CASSLPRTTGQPQHF

clone size: NA
J gene: TRBJ1-4
D gene: NA
V gene: TRBV25-1
CDR3 DNA: TGTGCCAGCAGTGAATGGAGGGGCCGGGAAAAACTGTTTTTT
CDR3 protein: CASSEWRGREKLFF

clone size: NA
J gene: TRBJ1-2
D gene: NA
V gene: TRBV14
CDR3 DNA: TGTGCCAGCAGCCCGGGGGGGCGCTTGCACTATGGCTACACCTTC
CDR3 protein: CASSPGGRLHYGYTF

clone size: NA
J gene: TRBJ1-1
D gene: TRBD1
V gene: TRBV27
CDR3 DNA: TGTGCCAGCAGTTTAGTAGCCGGGACAGGTACCTTGGAAGCTTTCTTT
CDR3 protein: CASSLVAGTGTLEAFF

clone size: NA
J gene: TRBJ2-1
D gene: NA
V gene: TRBV29-1
CDR3 DNA: TGCAGCGCCCAAAGGATTCTCTTGGGGCATGAGCAGTTCTTC
CDR3 protein: CSAQRILLGHEQFF

clone size: NA
J gene: TRBJ2-7
D gene: NA
V gene: TRBV5-1
CDR3 DNA: TGCGCCAGCAGTCAGACAGCCACTCGGGACGAGCAGTACTTC
CDR3 protein: CASSQTATRDEQYF